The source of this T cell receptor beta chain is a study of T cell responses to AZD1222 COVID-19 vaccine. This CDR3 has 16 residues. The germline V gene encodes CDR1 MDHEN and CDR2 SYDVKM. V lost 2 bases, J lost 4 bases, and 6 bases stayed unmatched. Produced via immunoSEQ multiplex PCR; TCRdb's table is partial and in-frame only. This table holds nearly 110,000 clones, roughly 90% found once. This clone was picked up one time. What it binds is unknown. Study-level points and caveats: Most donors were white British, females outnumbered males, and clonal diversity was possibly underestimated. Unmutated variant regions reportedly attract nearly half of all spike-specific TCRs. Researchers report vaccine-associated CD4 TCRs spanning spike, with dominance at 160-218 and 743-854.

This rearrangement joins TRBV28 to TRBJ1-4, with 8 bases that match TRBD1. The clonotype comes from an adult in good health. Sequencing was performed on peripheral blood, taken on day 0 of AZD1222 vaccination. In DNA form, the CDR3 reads TGTGCCAGCAGTTTAGAGACAGGGGCGTTTAATGAAAAACTGTTTTTT. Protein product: CASSLETGAFNEKLFF.